Detailed here is one TCR beta chain. This clonotype occurred a few times. What this receptor recognizes is not known. At one of its ends the junction is not consistent with the germline gene, which may arise from a read error. This sample was taken from a study of tumor-infiltrating lymphocytes in oesophageal squamous cell carcinoma listed by TCRdb under 2016. Counted from cysteine to phenylalanine, this CDR3 has 15 amino acids. The kept DNA is CDR3 alone, 45 bases in frame from the first base. The germline V gene encodes CDR1 SSHAT and CDR2 FNYEAQ (reference sequence). The library was obtained by PCR. The instrument was an Illumina HiSeq 2000. TCRdb reprocessed the public reads (quality trimming at Q25 with fastp, clone calling with MiXCR) and kept in-frame beta chains. Identical CDR3 protein sequences are pooled into one entry, listed with their most common genes and DNA. The sample has roughly 12,000 distinct CDR3 sequences on record, under 55% of them singletons. In total, the top ten clones hold approximately 15% of the sample.

This TCR was sampled from a male donor with esophageal squamous cell carcinoma. Sequencing was performed on normal esophageal tissue next to the tumor. The rearrangement combines TRBV7-7 with TRBJ2-5, with the D call perhaps TRBD1 or TRBD2, as 6 bases match in each case. The nucleotide sequence is TGTGCTAGCAGCTTAAGTGGGGGGACACAAGAGACCCAGTACTTC. Translated, this is CASSLSGGTQETQYF.